These 17 T cell receptor beta chains share one sample of origin, sequenced in a study of OX40 agonist ivuxolimab in advanced cancers. Libraries were prepared by immunoSEQ multiplex PCR; TCRdb keeps only in-frame clonotypes and omits some of them. Here the sample spans tens of thousands of clones, roughly 84% being singletons. The sample consisted of CD4+ or CD8+ T cells sorted from blood, taken in a trial of the OX40 agonist ivuxolimab. These receptors were obtained from an adult with an advanced solid tumor such as melanoma, head and neck, liver or kidney cancer.

The rearrangement joins TRBV7-3 to TRBJ1-1; 8 bases line up with TRBD1. V was pared by 5 bases and J by 1 base, with 3 bases of the junction left unmatched. CDR1 is SGHTA and CDR2 is FQGTGA in the germline V gene. There are 14 residues in the CDR3. The CDR3 here is CASSLTGENTEAFF. The CDR3 bases are TGTGCCAGCAGCCTGACAGGGGAGAACACTGAAGCTTTCTTT. The whole variable domain, filled in from reference TRBV7-3 and TRBJ1-1, reads GAGVSQTPSNKVTEKGKYVELRCDPISGHTALYWYRQSLGQGPEFLIYFQGTGAADDSGLPNDRFFAVRPEGSVSTLKIQRTERGDSAVYLCASSLTGENTEAFFGQGTRLTVV.

On this clone itself: This sequence may be a read error, since a much larger clone differs from it by one base. This chain uses TRBV11-3 with TRBJ2-1; no clear D. The germline V gene encodes CDR1 SGHNT and CDR2 YENEEA. This CDR3 is built from 14 residues. The V and J ends lost 1 base and 3 bases respectively, with 7 bases between them. CDR3 in amino acids: CASSLVGNYNEQFF. In DNA, the CDR3 is TGTGCCAGCAGCTTAGTAGGGAACTACAATGAGCAGTTCTTC.

J is TRBJ2-2 and V is TRBV2; 9 nucleotides match TRBD1. The germline V gene encodes CDR1 SNHLY and CDR2 FYNNEI. V trimming: 5 bases; J trimming: 6 bases; junction bases outside the gene matches: 7. The CDR3 covers 15 residues. This chain's CDR3 is CASSLRTGASGELFF. The CDR3 DNA sequence: TGTGCCAGCAGTTTGAGGACAGGGGCGTCCGGGGAGCTGTTTTTT.

The chain recombines TRBV11-2 with TRBJ2-5, with 7 bases aligning to TRBD2. The length of the CDR3 is 15 residues. V lost 4 bases to trimming and J lost 5 bases; unmatched junction nucleotides: 10. CDR1 and CDR2 from the germline V gene are SGHAT and FQNNGV. CDR3 residues: CASSSAGRVEETQYF. The DNA for the CDR3 is TGTGCCAGCAGCTCCGCTGGGAGGGTAGAGGAGACCCAGTACTTC.

This chain joins TRBV10-2 and TRBJ1-1; D gene ambiguous. The CDR3 runs 11 residues. V was cut by 4 bases and J by 4 bases, with 4 bases left in between. CDR1 and CDR2 from the germline V gene are WSHSY and SAAADI. The CDR3 loop is CASSVTTEAFF. The CDR3 bases are TGCGCCAGCAGTGTGACCACTGAAGCTTTCTTT.

This clone was detected a few times. The rearrangement uses TRBV19 and TRBJ2-2; 10 bases fit TRBD2. V was pared by 7 bases and J by 5 bases, with 7 bases of the junction left unmatched. The CDR3 covers 15 residues. Germline CDR1 LNHDA, CDR2 SQIVND (reference sequence). The CDR3 DNA follows: TGTGCCAGTACGAGCGGGAGGGCGGGTACCGGGGAGCTGTTTTTT. This sequence encodes CASTSGRAGTGELFF.

The chain is built from TRBV6-1 and TRBJ1-5, with a tentative D call TRBD1 (6 bases). Germline values: CDR1 MNHNS, CDR2 SASEGT. There are 15 residues in the CDR3. V shed 6 bases and J shed 0 bases, with 12 bases lying between them. The CDR3 region is CASRKDSYSNQPQHF. The CDR3, as DNA: TGTGCCAGCAGGAAGGACAGCTATAGCAATCAGCCCCAGCATTTT.

This clone appeared a single time. The chain joins TRBV6-6 to TRBJ2-3; D is unclear. From germline, CDR1 is MNHNY and CDR2 SVGAGI (reference sequence). Trimming left V 4 bases short and J 0 bases short, with 8 bases between. This CDR3 spans 14 amino acids. The CDR3 bases are TGTGCCAGCAGTTCCAGCCAGAGCACAGATACGCAGTATTTT. It yields the protein CASSSSQSTDTQYF.

The chain employs TRBV5-1 and TRBJ1-1; D uncertain. Trimming cost V 5 bases and J 2 bases, with 19 bases left between them. The germline V gene has CDR1 SGHRS and CDR2 YFSETQ. The CDR3 has 16 residues. CDR3 coding DNA: TGCGCCAGCAGTTTTAGCTTCGGGCAGAGAAACACTGAAGCTTTCTTT. Protein: CASSFSFGQRNTEAFF.

The rearrangement joins TRBV9 to TRBJ2-7; tentative D call: TRBD2 (5 bases). CDR1 is SGDLS and CDR2 is YYNGEE in the germline V gene. The V end lost 2 bases, the J end lost 1 base, and 10 bases lay between the germline ends. The CDR3 has 14 amino acids. The CDR3 DNA is TGTGCCAGCAGCGTTGCTAGCACGTCCTACGAGCAGTACTTC. Encoded protein: CASSVASTSYEQYF.

The rearrangement joins TRBV4-2 to TRBJ2-1; weak D call: TRBD2 (6 bases). The CDR3 has 17 amino acids. V lost 4 bases and J lost 1, with 17 bases in between. CDR1 and CDR2 from the germline V gene are LGHNA and YNFKEQ. The CDR3: CASSRPVAGFSYNEQFF. CDR3 coding DNA: TGTGCCAGCAGCCGACCGGTGGCGGGATTTTCCTACAATGAGCAGTTCTTC.

V and J are TRBV20-1 and TRBJ2-4; no definite D call. The length of the CDR3 is 11 residues. Trimming left V 3 bases short and J 3 bases short, with 3 bases between. CDR1 is DFQATT, CDR2 SNEGSKA, per germline (reference sequence). The DNA of the CDR3 is TGCAGTGCTAGCAGCAAAAACATTCAGTACTTC. Encoded protein: CSASSKNIQYF.

The V call is TRBV27, the J call TRBJ1-5; D is unclear. The CDR3 covers 12 residues. V dropped 5 bases and J dropped 0 bases, with 2 bases sitting between them. Germline-derived CDR1 and CDR2 are MNHEY and SMNVEV (reference sequence). As DNA, the CDR3 is TGTGCCAGCAGTACTAGCAATCAGCCCCAGCATTTT. Translating it yields CASSTSNQPQHF.

The V call is TRBV10-3, the J call TRBJ2-2; TRBD1 matches 7 bases. CDR3 length: 15 residues. Looked up from germline, CDR1 is ENHRY and CDR2 is SYGVKD. V lost 3 bases and J lost 2; bases outside the gene matches: 3. The CDR3, as DNA: TGTGCCATCAGTGAAGGGGGCCGTAACACCGGGGAGCTGTTTTTT. Translating gives CAISEGGRNTGELFF.

This clone showed up just once. The V call is TRBV29-1, the J call TRBJ2-3, with D tentatively TRBD2 (6 bases). This CDR3 spans 14 amino acids. V lost 6 bases and J 2 bases, leaving 15 bases between the germline ends. The germline gives CDR1 SQVTM, CDR2 ANQGSEA. The CDR3 loop reads CSVLAGGATDTQYF. CDR3 bases: TGCAGCGTACTAGCTGGCGGGGCCACAGATACGCAGTATTTT.

The chain has TRBV25-1 and TRBJ1-4; 8 bases line up with TRBD1. There are 16 residues in the CDR3. Looked up from germline, CDR1 is MGHDK and CDR2 is SYGVNS. Trimming removed 3 bases from V and 7 bases from J; junction bases left unmatched: 10. The CDR3 sequence: CASSDLRTGRSEKLFF. The CDR3 DNA reads as TGTGCCAGCAGTGACCTCCGGACAGGGAGGTCTGAAAAACTGTTTTTT.

This CDR3 reads CASSPSGPKFPNEQYF. Written as DNA, the CDR3 is TGTGCCAGCAGCCCGTCAGGGCCTAAGTTCCCCAACGAGCAGTACTTC. The gene calls are TRBV5-4 and TRBJ2-7; perhaps TRBD1 as D (5 bases). Germline CDR1 SGHNT, CDR2 YYREEE (reference sequence). This CDR3 has 16 amino acids. V was trimmed by 4 bases and J by 5 bases, leaving 22 bases between them.